The rows below give T cell receptor beta chains drawn from one sample of a study of lymphopenia after photon versus proton radiotherapy. Generated by immunoSEQ multiplex PCR, the TCRdb table keeps only in-frame clones and is missing some. This table holds several thousand clones, about 70% found once. Sequences were derived from peripheral blood, sampled from a patient treated with proton-based radiotherapy. The receptors originated from a man older than 75 with esophageal cancer. The CDR3 runs from the conserved cysteine through the conserved F or W. The D gene is left open where the match is weak. A clone size is listed for some rows: how often the clone was seen (once, few, many), or a class if it is expanded.

TRBD2	TRBJ2-3	-	TRBV9	TGTGCCAGCAGCGTAGGACTAGCGGCCACAGATACGCAGTATTTT	CASSVGLAATDTQYF
-	TRBJ1-5	-	TRBV6-5	TGTGCCAGCAGTTACGGTGTGTACCAGCCCCAGCATTTT	CASSYGVYQPQHF
-	TRBJ2-7	-	TRBV18	TGTGCCAGCTCACCACCGATCACCTACGAGCAGTACTTC	CASSPPITYEQYF
TRBD1	TRBJ2-4	-	TRBV4-2	TGTGCCAGCAGCCCGGACAGGGCGGTCTCTGGAAACATTCAGTACTTC	CASSPDRAVSGNIQYF
-	TRBJ2-3	few	TRBV7-2	TGTGCCAGCAGCTCCCCGGGTTACACAGATACGCAGTATTTT	CASSSPGYTDTQYF
TRBD2	TRBJ2-5	few	TRBV6-5	TGTGCCAGCAGTCAGACTAGCGGGGGGGTAACCCAGTACTTC	CASSQTSGGVTQYF
-	TRBJ2-5	-	TRBV19	TGTGCCAGTAGTATAGGGGGGGGCCTCGATCTAAAGACCCAGTACTTC	CASSIGGGLDLKTQYF
-	TRBJ1-3	-	TRBV19	TGTGCCAGTACGTCTACTCGGACCTCCGGGAACACCATATATTTT	CASTSTRTSGNTIYF
-	TRBJ1-1	-	TRBV7-8	TGTGCCAGCAGCTTAGACGGGGCGGGCACTGAAGCTTTCTTT	CASSLDGAGTEAFF
-	TRBJ2-7	once	TRBV23-1	TGCGCCAGCAGTCCCCCAGGAGGCAACGAGCAGTACTTC	CASSPPGGNEQYF
-	TRBJ1-3	-	TRBV30	TGTGCCTGGAGTCCATTGAATTCTGGAAACACCATATATTTT	CAWSPLNSGNTIYF
-	TRBJ1-5	few	TRBV5-1	TGCGCCAGCAGCCCTGACGGTCACAATCAGCCCCAGCATTTT	CASSPDGHNQPQHF
-	TRBJ1-3	few	TRBV28	TGTGCCAGCAGGCTTGGGTCCTCAGGAAACACCATATATTTT	CASRLGSSGNTIYF
-	TRBJ2-1	-	TRBV30	TGTGCCTGGAGTTCGGACTCAAATTACAATGAGCAGTTCTTC	CAWSSDSNYNEQFF
-	TRBJ1-3	-	TRBV7-4	TGTGCCAGCCCCCCCAGGCCTCACTCTGGAAACACCATATATTTT	CASPPRPHSGNTIYF
-	TRBJ2-3	few	TRBV4-1	TGCGCCAGCAGCCAAGAACGGAGGGGGGGCACAGATACGCAGTATTTT	CASSQERRGGTDTQYF
-	TRBJ1-2	-	TRBV28	TGTGCCAGCAGTTTCGGGGACAAATCGACCTATGGCTACACCTTC	CASSFGDKSTYGYTF
TRBD1	TRBJ2-7	-	TRBV29-1	TGCAGCGTACAGGGGCTTGGCGAGCAGTACTTC	CSVQGLGEQYF
TRBD1	TRBJ2-7	-	TRBV6-5	TGTGCCAGCCGGACAGGGGGCAACTACGAGCAGTACTTC	CASRTGGNYEQYF
TRBD1	TRBJ2-7	-	TRBV5-4	TGTGCCAGCAGCCCGGACAGGTCCTACGAGCAGTACTTC	CASSPDRSYEQYF
TRBD1	TRBJ1-5	-	TRBV6-5	TGTGCCAGCAGACTACAGGGGAACTATCAGCCCCAGCATTTT	CASRLQGNYQPQHF
-	TRBJ1-5	-	TRBV4-1	TGCGCCAGCAGCCAACAAGGGGGTGGCAATCAGCCCCAGCATTTT	CASSQQGGGNQPQHF
-	TRBJ2-6	-	TRBV19	TGTGCCAGTAGTTCACAGGGCAGCACTGTCTCTGGGGCCAACGTCCTGACTTTC	CASSSQGSTVSGANVLTF
-	TRBJ1-1	-	TRBV9	TGTGCCAGCAGCCCCCGGACAGCGACAGAAGCTTTCTTT	CASSPRTATEAFF
-	TRBJ2-3	-	TRBV11-1	TGTGCCAGCAGCTTAGACCAGTTACTATTCGGTATTCGCACAGATACGCAGTATTTT	CASSLDQLLFGIRTDTQYF
-	TRBJ2-3	few	TRBV7-9	TGTGCCAGCACCCTGGGGGCGACCGATACGCAGTATTTT	CASTLGATDTQYF
-	TRBJ2-6	-	TRBV14	TGTGCCAGCAGCCTCAATTCGATTCGGTCTGGGGCCAACGTCCTGACTTTC	CASSLNSIRSGANVLTF
TRBD2	TRBJ2-3	few	TRBV10-3	TGTGCCATCACCCCCGGACTAGCGGTTACGGGGGATACGCAGTATTTT	CAITPGLAVTGDTQYF
-	TRBJ2-6	-	TRBV25-1	TGTGCCAGCAGTATTATCCAAACTGGACAAAGTCGGGCCAACGTCCTGACTTTC	CASSIIQTGQSRANVLTF
-	TRBJ2-3	-	TRBV7-3	TGTGCCAGCAGCCCCTTAGGAGATCCTAGGTGGACAGATACGCAGTATTTT	CASSPLGDPRWTDTQYF
TRBD1	TRBJ1-1	-	TRBV6-5	TGTGCCAGCCACCGGGACAGGGACCGCACTGAAGCTTTCTTT	CASHRDRDRTEAFF
TRBD2	TRBJ2-3	-	TRBV19	TGTGCCAGTTGGACTAGCGGGAGCACAGATACGCAGTATTTT	CASWTSGSTDTQYF